This paragraph reports one T cell receptor (beta chain). Its antigen is currently unknown. Broader study findings: Tumor memory CD4+ T cell TCR gene usage was found to cluster with blood and lymph node memory CD4+ cells and with lymph node naive CD4+ cells.

Each CDR3 protein is one row after TCRdb ran MiXCR on the 5' RACE reads. The sample carries about 40,000 distinct CDR3 sequences, 15% to 20% recorded once. This TCR was sampled from a female donor with breast cancer. The sample was naive CD4+ T cells sorted from a lymph node. Stated subset: naive CD4+ T cells, CD4+CD45RA+CD25-.

The CDR3 loop is CASSLEGSSYNEQFF. The CDR3 region has the DNA TGCGCCAGCAGCTTGGAGGGGAGCTCCTACAATGAGCAGTTCTTC. The chain couples TRBV5-1 to TRBJ2-1; tentatively, D is TRBD1 or TRBD2 (5 bases each). The germline CDR1 and CDR2 sequences are SGHRS and YFSETQ. V was shortened by 0 bases and J by 0 bases, with 7 bases between the two germline ends. The CDR3 consists of 15 residues. Based on the CDR3 plus reference TRBV5-1 and TRBJ2-1, the full variable domain is KAGVTQTPRYLIKTRGQQVTLSCSPISGHRSVSWYQQTPGQGLQFLFEYFSETQRNKGNFPGRFSGRQFSNSRSEMNVSTLELGDSALYLCASSLEGSSYNEQFFGPGTRLTVL.